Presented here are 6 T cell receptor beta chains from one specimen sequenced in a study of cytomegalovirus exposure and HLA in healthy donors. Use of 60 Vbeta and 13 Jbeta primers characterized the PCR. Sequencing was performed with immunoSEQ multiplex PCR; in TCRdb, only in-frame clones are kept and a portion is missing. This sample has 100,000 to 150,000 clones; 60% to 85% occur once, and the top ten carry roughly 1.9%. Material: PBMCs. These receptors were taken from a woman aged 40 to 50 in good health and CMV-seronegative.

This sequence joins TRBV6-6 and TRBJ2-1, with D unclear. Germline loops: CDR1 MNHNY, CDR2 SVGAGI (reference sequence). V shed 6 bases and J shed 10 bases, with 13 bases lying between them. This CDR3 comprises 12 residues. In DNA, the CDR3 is TGTGCCAGCAGCCACTCCCGGCGGGAGCAGTTCTTC. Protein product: CASSHSRREQFF.

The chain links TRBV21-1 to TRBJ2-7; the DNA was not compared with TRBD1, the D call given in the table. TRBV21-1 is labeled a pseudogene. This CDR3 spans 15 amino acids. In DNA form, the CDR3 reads TGTGCCAGCAGCAAAGTTCCAGGGATGGCGTACGAGCAGTACTTC. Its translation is CASSKVPGMAYEQYF.

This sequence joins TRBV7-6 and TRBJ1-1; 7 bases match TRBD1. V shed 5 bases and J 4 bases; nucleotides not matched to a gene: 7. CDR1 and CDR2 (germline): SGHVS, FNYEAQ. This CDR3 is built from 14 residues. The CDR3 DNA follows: TGTGCCAGCAGCCCGGGACAGTCGGTCACTGAAGCTTTCTTT. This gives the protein CASSPGQSVTEAFF.

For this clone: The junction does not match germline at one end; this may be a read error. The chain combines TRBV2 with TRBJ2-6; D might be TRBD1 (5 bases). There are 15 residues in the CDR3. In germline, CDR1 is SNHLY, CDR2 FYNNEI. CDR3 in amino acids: CASSDAVSGANGLTF. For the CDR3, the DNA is TGTGCCAGCAGTGACGCGGTCTCTGGGGCCAACGGCCTGACTTTC.

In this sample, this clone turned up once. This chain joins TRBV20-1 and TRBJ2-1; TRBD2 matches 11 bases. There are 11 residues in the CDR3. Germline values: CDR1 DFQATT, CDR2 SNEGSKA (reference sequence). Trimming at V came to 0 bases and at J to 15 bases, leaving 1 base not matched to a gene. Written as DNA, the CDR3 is TGCAGTGCTAGAGAAGGACTAGCGGGGTTCTTC. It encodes CSAREGLAGFF.

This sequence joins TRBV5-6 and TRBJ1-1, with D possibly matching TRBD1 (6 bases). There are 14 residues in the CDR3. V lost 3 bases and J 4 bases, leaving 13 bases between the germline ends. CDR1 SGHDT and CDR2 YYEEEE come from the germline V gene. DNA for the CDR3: TGTGCCAGCAGCTGGCAGGGGTCGGGCACTGAAGCTTTCTTT. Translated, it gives CASSWQGSGTEAFF.